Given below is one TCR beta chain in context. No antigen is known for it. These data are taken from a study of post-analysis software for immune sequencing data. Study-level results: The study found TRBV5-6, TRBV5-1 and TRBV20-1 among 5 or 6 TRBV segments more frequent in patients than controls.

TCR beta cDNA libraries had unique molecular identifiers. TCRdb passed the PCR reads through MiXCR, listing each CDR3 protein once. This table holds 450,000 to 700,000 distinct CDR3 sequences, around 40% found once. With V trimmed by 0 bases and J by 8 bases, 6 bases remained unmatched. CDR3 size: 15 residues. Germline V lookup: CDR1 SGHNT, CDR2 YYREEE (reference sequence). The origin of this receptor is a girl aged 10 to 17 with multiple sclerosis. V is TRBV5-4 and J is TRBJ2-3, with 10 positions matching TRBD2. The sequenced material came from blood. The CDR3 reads CASSLGTSGRGTQYF. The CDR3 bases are TGTGCCAGCAGCTTGGGGACTAGCGGACGGGGTACGCAGTATTTT. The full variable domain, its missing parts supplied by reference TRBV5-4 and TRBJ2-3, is ETGVTQSPTHLIKTRGQQVTLRCSSQSGHNTVSWYQQALGQGPQFIFQYYREEENGRGNFPPRFSGLQFPNYSSELNVNALELDDSALYLCASSLGTSGRGTQYFGPGTRLTVL.